These T cell receptor beta chains were read from a single sample in a study of Ad26.COV2.S vaccination and SARS-CoV-2 variants. Clones were read by immunoSEQ multiplex PCR, and TCRdb kept only the in-frame ones, dropping some. The sample contains about 400,000 clones, less than 90% of which appear only once. Sequenced material: peripheral blood, taken in a trial of Ad26.COV2.S vaccine versus placebo. These receptors were taken from a person aged 18-60 years who received the Ad26.COV2.S COVID-19 vaccine or a placebo. Each CDR3 is given with its conserved first and last residue. A D gene is named only where the DNA matches it firmly.

V	J	D	CDR3
TRBV19	TRBJ1-2	NA	CASREDSETPGYTF
TRBV9	TRBJ1-1	TRBD1	CASSNRDREKTEAFF
TRBV13	TRBJ2-2	NA	CASSLQTPYGGPVTGELFF
TRBV6-2/TRBV6-3	TRBJ1-5	NA	CASSRQGGQPQHF
TRBV5-6	TRBJ2-1	NA	CASSLTGILNEQFF
TRBV5-6	TRBJ2-3	NA	CASSIVGGGTDTQYF
TRBV5-4	TRBJ2-3	NA	CASSLRTDTQYF
TRBV4-1	TRBJ2-1	NA	CASRVTGAFYNEQFF
TRBV5-1	TRBJ2-1	TRBD2	CASSSSGGYNEQFF
TRBV6-5	TRBJ2-5	NA	CASSYSGTGGETQYF
TRBV7-2	TRBJ2-7	NA	CASSMTVSVYEQYF
TRBV6-6	TRBJ1-2	NA	CASSYNRGTDYGYTF
TRBV5-1	TRBJ1-4	TRBD1	CASSPGQGEKLFF
TRBV11-2	TRBJ1-3	NA	CASSLEIFKTARSGNTIYF
TRBV5-5	TRBJ2-7	TRBD1	CASSPERTGVWNYEQYF
TRBV13	TRBJ1-1	NA	CASSQGAGTEAFF
TRBV5-1	TRBJ1-6	NA	CASSPTGSPLHF
TRBV16	TRBJ1-2	TRBD1	CASSRLGQVLLGGYTF
TRBV7-2	TRBJ2-1	NA	CASSLITEGTQQFF
TRBV5-6	TRBJ2-3	TRBD2	CASTIPSGGPDTQYF
TRBV2	TRBJ2-3	NA	CASSEIVGPSADTQYF
TRBV18	TRBJ1-2	NA	CASSPKADYYGYTF
TRBV19	TRBJ2-6	NA	CASSAIGSSGANVLTF
TRBV28	TRBJ1-2	NA	CASNLPSANYGYTF
TRBV27	TRBJ1-5	NA	CASSFRGDNQPQHF
TRBV5-1	TRBJ2-3	TRBD1	CASSPTGAIDTQYF
TRBV19	TRBJ1-1	NA	CASTRWGTQGNTEAFF
TRBV4-1	TRBJ2-7	NA	CASSHDTPYEQYF
TRBV11-2	TRBJ2-5	NA	CASSFAHSETQYF
TRBV3-1/TRBV3-2	TRBJ2-7	TRBD2	CASSQDWTSSEQYF
TRBV7-2	TRBJ1-2	NA	CASSRSRGLGGYTF
TRBV5-4	TRBJ2-7	NA	CASSFKRGTPDYEQYF
TRBV10-3	TRBJ1-1	TRBD1	CAISGQGNTEAFF
TRBV6-5	TRBJ2-2	NA	CASSYGSGSATGELFF
TRBV5-1	TRBJ1-1	NA	CASSLALLSEAFF
TRBV30	TRBJ2-7	TRBD1	CAWNGGWDRTYEQYF